This T cell receptor (beta chain) was sequenced in a study of blood T cell repertoires in COVID-19. Across the study: Both acute and convalescent COVID-19 samples were obtained from the United States, Italy and Spain. PBMCs, B-cell-depleted T cells, or T cells were the source of the cDNA or gDNA that made up the material.

Original processing methods: Estimated nucleated cell counts came from reference gene primer amplification. Profiled with immunoSEQ multiplex PCR; TCRdb holds only in-frame clones, not every one. For V, J and clone size, that table is used; D and trimming come from the DNA. The sample contains 150,000 to 200,000 clones, 87% of which appear only once. The germline V gene encodes CDR1 MNHEY and CDR2 SMNVEV (reference sequence). This CDR3 contains 13 residues. V lost 1 base and J lost 4, with 7 bases in between. The rearrangement joins TRBV27 to TRBJ1-2; no firm D call. This sequence originates from a human donor in a cohort sampled during active COVID-19. Sequencing was performed on peripheral blood. CDR3 in DNA: TGTGCCAGCAGTTTATTGGGCACCTATGGCTACACCTTC. Translating gives CASSLLGTYGYTF.